The 2 T cell receptor beta chains listed next were all sequenced from one sample in a study of blood T cell repertoires in COVID-19. Repertoires were generated with immunoSEQ multiplex PCR, while TCRdb's copy carries only in-frame clones and drops some. The sample has approximately 210,000 clones, about four fifths seen once. The sample comprised peripheral blood. The receptors come from a middle-aged woman with acute or convalescent COVID-19.

This rearrangement joins TRBV9 to TRBJ1-1; 11 bases match TRBD1. J was trimmed by 0 bases and V by 0 bases; bases with no gene match: 4. The CDR3 sequence is 17 residues long. CDR1 and CDR2 (germline): SGDLS, YYNGEE. CDR3 in amino acids: CASSVGTGGLLNTEAFF. Written as DNA, the CDR3 is TGTGCCAGCAGCGTAGGGACAGGGGGCCTCTTGAACACTGAAGCTTTCTTT. The full variable domain, rest sourced from reference TRBV9 and TRBJ1-1, is DSGVTQTPKHLITATGQRVTLRCSPRSGDLSVYWYQQSLDQGLQFLIQYYNGEERAKGNILERFSAQQFPDLHSELNLSSLELGDSALYFCASSVGTGGLLNTEAFFGQGTRLTVV.

The chain recombines TRBV19 with TRBJ1-5; perhaps TRBD1 as D (6 bases). V lost 5 bases and J lost 2, with 19 bases in between. Germline loops: CDR1 LNHDA, CDR2 SQIVND (reference sequence). There are 17 residues in the CDR3. The CDR3 sequence is CASSPSPTGMGNQPQHF. The CDR3 coding sequence is TGTGCCAGTAGTCCCTCCCCGACAGGTATGGGCAATCAGCCCCAGCATTTT.